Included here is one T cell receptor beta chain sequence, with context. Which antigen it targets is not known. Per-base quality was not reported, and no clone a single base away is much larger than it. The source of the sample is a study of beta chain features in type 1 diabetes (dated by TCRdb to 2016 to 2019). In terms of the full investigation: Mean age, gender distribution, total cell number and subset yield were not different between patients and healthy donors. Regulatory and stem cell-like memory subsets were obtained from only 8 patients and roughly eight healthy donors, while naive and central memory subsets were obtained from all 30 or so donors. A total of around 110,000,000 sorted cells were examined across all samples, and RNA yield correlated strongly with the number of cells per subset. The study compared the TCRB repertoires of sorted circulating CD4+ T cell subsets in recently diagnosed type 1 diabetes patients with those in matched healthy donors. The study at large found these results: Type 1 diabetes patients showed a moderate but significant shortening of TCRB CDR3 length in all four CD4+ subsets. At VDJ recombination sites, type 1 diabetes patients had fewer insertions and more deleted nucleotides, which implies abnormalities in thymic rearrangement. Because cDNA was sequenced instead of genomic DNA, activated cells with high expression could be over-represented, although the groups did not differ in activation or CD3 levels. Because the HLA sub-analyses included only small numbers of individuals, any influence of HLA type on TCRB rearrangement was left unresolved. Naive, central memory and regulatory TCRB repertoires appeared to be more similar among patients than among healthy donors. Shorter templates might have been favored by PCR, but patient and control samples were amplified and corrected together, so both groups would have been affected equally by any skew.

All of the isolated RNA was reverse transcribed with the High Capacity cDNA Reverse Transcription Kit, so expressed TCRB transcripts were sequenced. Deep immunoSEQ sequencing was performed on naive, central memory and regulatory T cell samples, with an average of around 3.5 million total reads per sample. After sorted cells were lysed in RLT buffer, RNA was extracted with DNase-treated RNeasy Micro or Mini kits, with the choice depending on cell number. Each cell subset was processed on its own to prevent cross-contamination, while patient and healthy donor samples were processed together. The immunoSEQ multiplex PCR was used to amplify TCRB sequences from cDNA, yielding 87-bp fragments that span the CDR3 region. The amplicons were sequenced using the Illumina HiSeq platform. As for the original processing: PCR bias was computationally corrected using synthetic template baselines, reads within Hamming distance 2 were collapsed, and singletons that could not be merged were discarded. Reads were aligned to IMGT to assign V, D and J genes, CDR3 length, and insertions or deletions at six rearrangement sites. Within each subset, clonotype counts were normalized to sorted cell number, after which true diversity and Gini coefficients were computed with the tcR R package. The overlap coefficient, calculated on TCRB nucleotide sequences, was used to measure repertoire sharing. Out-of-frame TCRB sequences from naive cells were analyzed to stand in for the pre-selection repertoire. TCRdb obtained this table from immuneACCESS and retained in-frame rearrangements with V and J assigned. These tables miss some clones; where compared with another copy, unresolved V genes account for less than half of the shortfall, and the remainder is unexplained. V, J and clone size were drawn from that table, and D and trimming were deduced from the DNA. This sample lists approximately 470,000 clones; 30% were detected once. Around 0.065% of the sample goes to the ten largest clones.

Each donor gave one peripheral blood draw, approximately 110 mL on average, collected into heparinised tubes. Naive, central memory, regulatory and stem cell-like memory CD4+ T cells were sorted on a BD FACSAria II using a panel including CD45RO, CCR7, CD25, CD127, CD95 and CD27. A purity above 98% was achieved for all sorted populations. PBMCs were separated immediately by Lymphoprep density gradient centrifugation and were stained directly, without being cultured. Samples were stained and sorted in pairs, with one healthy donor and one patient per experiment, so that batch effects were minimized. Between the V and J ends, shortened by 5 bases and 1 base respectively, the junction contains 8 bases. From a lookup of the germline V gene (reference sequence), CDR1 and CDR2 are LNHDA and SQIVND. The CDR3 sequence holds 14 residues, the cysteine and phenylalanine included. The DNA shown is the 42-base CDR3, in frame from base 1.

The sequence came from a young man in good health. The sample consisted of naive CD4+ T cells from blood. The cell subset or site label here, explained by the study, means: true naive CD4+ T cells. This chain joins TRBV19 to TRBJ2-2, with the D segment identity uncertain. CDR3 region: CASSLTRNTGELFF. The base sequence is TGTGCCAGTAGTTTGACGAGGAACACCGGGGAGCTGTTTTTT.